This TCR beta chain was profiled in a study of brain T cells in children with intractable seizures. Clones were sequenced by immunoSEQ multiplex PCR, and TCRdb holds only the in-frame ones, with some missing. The sample records 300,000 to 400,000 clones, roughly 93% being singletons. This CDR3 is built from 14 residues. V lost 2 bases to trimming and J lost 3 bases, with 7 bases between them. Per the germline V gene, CDR1 is LNHDA and CDR2 is SQIVND (reference sequence). Stated time point: blood from clinic visit 5 months post-surgery; TSC patient then seizure free. Sequencing used peripheral blood, obtained 4 to 5 months after surgery. The receptor was derived from a boy less than two years old with tuberous sclerosis and intractable seizures. This rearrangement joins TRBV19 to TRBJ2-2; D gene uncertain. CDR3 residues: CASSIRVYTGELFF. The CDR3 DNA sequence: TGTGCCAGTAGTATAAGGGTCTACACCGGGGAGCTGTTTTTT.